This TCR beta chain comes out of a study of tumor and adjacent non-tumor tissue in lung cancer. RNA was extracted from bulk tissue without any cell sorting. The length of the CDR3 is 15 residues. Germline CDR1 reads SGHNT; CDR2 reads YENEEA. In the case of this clonotype: Its antigen is currently unknown. Compared with germline, one end of the junction differs, possibly owing to a read error.

The library came from three nested PCR rounds adapted from ARM-PCR protocols. A single record per CDR3 protein comes from TCRdb applying MiXCR to the multiplex PCR reads. The sample records some 200,000 distinct CDR3 sequences, 71% being singletons. Study-wide results and caveats: TCR diversity was significantly greater in tumor than normal lung tissue. Shorter survival was associated with higher TCR diversity in tumors.

The gene calls are TRBV11-3 and TRBJ2-3, with no clear D. Material: lung tumor tissue. The TCR comes from a man between 60 and 70 years old with non-small cell lung cancer. CDR3 sequence reads: CASSFGLVGTDRQYF. The CDR3 DNA sequence: TGTGCTAGCAGCTTTGGGCTAGTCGGCACAGATAGGCAGTATTTT.